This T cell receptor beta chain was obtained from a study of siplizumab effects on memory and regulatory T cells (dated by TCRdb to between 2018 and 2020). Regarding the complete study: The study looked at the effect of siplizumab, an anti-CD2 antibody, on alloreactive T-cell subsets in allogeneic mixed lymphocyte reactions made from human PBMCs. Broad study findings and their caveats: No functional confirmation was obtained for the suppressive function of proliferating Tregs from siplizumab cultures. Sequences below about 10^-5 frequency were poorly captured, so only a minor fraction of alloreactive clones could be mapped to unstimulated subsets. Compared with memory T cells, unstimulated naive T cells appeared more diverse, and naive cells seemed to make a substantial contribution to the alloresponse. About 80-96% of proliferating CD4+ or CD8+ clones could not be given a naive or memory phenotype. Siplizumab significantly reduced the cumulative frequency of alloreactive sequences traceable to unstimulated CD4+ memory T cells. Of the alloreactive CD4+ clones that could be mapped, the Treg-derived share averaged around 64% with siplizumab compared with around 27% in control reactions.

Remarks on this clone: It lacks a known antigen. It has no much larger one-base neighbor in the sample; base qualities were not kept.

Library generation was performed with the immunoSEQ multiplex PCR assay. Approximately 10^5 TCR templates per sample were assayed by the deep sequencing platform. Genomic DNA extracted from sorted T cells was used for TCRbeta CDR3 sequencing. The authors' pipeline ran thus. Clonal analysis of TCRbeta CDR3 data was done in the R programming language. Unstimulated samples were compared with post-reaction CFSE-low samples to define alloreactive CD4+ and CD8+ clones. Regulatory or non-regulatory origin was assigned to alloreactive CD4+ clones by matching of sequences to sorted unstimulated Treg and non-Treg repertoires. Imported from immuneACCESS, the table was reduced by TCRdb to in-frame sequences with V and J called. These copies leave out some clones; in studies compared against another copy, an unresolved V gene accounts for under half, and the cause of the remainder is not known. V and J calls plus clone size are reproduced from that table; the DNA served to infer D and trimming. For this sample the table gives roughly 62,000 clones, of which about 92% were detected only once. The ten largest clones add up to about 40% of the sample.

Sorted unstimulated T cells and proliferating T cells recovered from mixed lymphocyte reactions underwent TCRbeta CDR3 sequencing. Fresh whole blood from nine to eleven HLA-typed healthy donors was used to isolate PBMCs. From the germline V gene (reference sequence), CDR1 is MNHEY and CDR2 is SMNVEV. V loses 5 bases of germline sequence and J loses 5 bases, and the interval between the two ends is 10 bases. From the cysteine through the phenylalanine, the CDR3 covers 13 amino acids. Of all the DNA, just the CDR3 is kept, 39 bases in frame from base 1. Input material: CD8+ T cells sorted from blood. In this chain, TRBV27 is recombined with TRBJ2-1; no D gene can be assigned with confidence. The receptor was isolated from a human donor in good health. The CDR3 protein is CASSRSGDNEQFF. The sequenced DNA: TGTGCCAGCAGTCGGTCTGGAGACAATGAGCAGTTCTTC.